This passage covers 10 T cell receptor beta chains from one sample sequenced in a study of T cell responses to AZD1222 COVID-19 vaccine (dated by TCRdb to the early 2020s). The time point label on this specimen signifies: about 28 days (+/-7) after the second vaccine dose. Library prep was done by the immunoSEQ multiplex PCR assay. TCRdb retrieved this table from immuneACCESS and kept in-frame rearrangements only. Not all clones are present; in checked studies, unresolved V genes account for under half, and no reason is known for the remainder. The sample includes 180,000 or so clones, with 80% to 95% observed a single time. The top ten clones comprise around 1.9% of the sample. The specimen comprised peripheral blood, sampled 28 days after the second AZD1222 dose. The receptors derive from an adult who received the AZD1222 COVID-19 vaccine.

The chain carries TRBV10-2 and TRBJ1-2, with D possibly TRBD1 on 5 matching bases. The germline gives CDR1 WSHSY, CDR2 SAAADI. Trimming shortened V by 8 bases and J by 4 bases, and 17 bases separated the two germline ends. The CDR3 runs to 14 residues. CDR3 sequence reads: CASGDPEGSYGYTF. The DNA for the CDR3 is TGCGCCAGCGGAGACCCTGAGGGGAGCTATGGCTACACCTTC.

The count of this clone is one. The V call is TRBV7-3, the J call TRBJ2-3; D might be TRBD2 (6 bases). V was clipped by 1 base and J by 2 bases, with 13 bases between them. The CDR3 extends over 16 amino acids. Germline V gene lookup returns CDR1 SGHTA and CDR2 FQGTGA. CDR3 nucleotides: TGTGCCAGCAGCTTAATGGGGGGTAGCGCCACAGATACGCAGTATTTT. Translation gives CASSLMGGSATDTQYF.

V is TRBV28 and J is TRBJ2-3; 9 bases are a match to TRBD2. This CDR3 contains 16 residues. CDR1 and CDR2 (germline): MDHEN, SYDVKM. V gave up 1 base and J gave up 6 bases; unmatched junction bases: 8. The CDR3 loop reads CASSLSGGRADDTQYF. CDR3 in DNA: TGTGCCAGCAGTTTATCAGGCGGGAGGGCCGATGATACGCAGTATTTT.

The genes are TRBV5-1 and TRBJ1-5, with D hard to call. This CDR3 has 14 residues. The V gene's germline CDR1 is SGHRS and CDR2 YFSETQ. V lost 0 bases and J 7 bases, leaving 11 bases between the germline ends. The CDR3 region has the DNA TGCGCCAGCAGCTTGGGTACGGGGAAGCAGCCCCAGCATTTT. As protein: CASSLGTGKQPQHF.

This sequence joins TRBV30 and TRBJ1-2; D perhaps matches TRBD1 (6 bases). Deletions cut 4 bases from V and 5 bases from J, with 23 bases between. The CDR3 is 16 residues long. The germline CDR1 and CDR2 sequences are GTSNPN and SVGIG (reference sequence). The CDR3, as DNA: TGTGCCTGGATTAGCCTTCCGGTGGGGGGCACTTATGGCTACACCTTC. This codes for CAWISLPVGGTYGYTF.

The chain joins TRBV19 to TRBJ2-2, with 7 bases identical to TRBD1. V gave up 6 bases and J gave up 4 bases; unmatched junction bases: 5. CDR1 and CDR2 (germline): LNHDA, SQIVND (reference sequence). The length of the CDR3 is 14 residues. The CDR3 DNA follows: TGTGCCAGTAGATCGGGGACAGCCACCGGGGAGCTGTTTTTT. Translating gives CASRSGTATGELFF. Supplemented by reference TRBV19 and TRBJ2-2, the full variable domain reads DGGITQSPKYLFRKEGQNVTLSCEQNLNHDAMYWYRQDPGQGLRLIYYSQIVNDFQKGDIAEGYSVSREKKESFPLTVTSAQKNPTAFYLCASRSGTATGELFFGEGSRLTVL.

CDR3 sequence: CASSRKVTGNPSRETQYF. CDR3 bases: TGTGCCAGCAGCCGAAAGGTGACAGGGAACCCCTCTCGGGAGACCCAGTACTTC. The chain recombines TRBV9 with TRBJ2-5; TRBD1 aligns across 7 bases. Trimming took 4 bases from V and 5 from J; bases not matched to a gene: 20. Germline CDR1 is SGDLS and CDR2 is YYNGEE. The CDR3 spans 18 residues.

V usage is TRBV5-8 and J usage is TRBJ2-5, with 13 bases identical to TRBD2. The J segment lost 2 bases and the V segment lost 0 bases, leaving 4 bases of the junction unmatched. The CDR3 totals 17 residues. Germline V gene sequence: CDR1 SGHTS, CDR2 YDEGEE. In DNA, the CDR3 is TGTGCCAGCAGCTTGGGACTAGCGGGAGGAAAGCAAGAGACCCAGTACTTC. Protein: CASSLGLAGGKQETQYF.

The chain recombines TRBV24-1 with TRBJ2-3; 11 nucleotides match TRBD2. J lost 2 bases, V lost 3 bases, and 6 bases had no gene match. Germline loops: CDR1 KGHDR, CDR2 SFDVKD. CDR3 length: 17 amino acids. This CDR3 reads CATSDTGLAVYTDTQYF. The CDR3 DNA reads as TGTGCCACCAGTGATACGGGACTAGCGGTATACACAGATACGCAGTATTTT.

CDR3 in DNA: TGCGCCAGCAGCTTGTGGAAGCCAGGGGACGAGCAGTACTTC. Encoded protein: CASSLWKPGDEQYF. The chain combines TRBV5-1 with TRBJ2-7, with a possible D match to TRBD1 (6 bases). CDR3 length equals 14 residues. Germline assignment: CDR1 SGHRS and CDR2 YFSETQ. Trimming cost V 1 base and J 5 bases, with 13 bases left between them.